The subject of this entry is one T cell receptor (beta chain). Its antigen is unidentified. Random-hexamer reverse transcription was applied to roughly 0.45 to 1 ug RNA. It was immunoSEQ multiplex PCR that amplified TCR beta CDR3 across 54 Vbeta and 13 Jbeta. In TCRdb, the immunoSEQ multiplex PCR reads were re-called with MiXCR into one record per CDR3 protein. Of approximately 100,000 distinct CDR3 sequences in the sample, roughly 96% are singletons; the top ten hold around 0.1%. This entry comes from a study of CD8 T cells in Susac syndrome. General observations from the study: As the study acknowledged, the number of individuals in its TCR sequencing and HLA analysis was relatively small.

It was negative isolation that provided the CD8+ and CD4+ T cells, whereas TEMRA cells were enriched by FACS. The sequenced sample was CD4+ T cells from PBMCs. This clonotype was obtained from a human donor in good health.

The CDR3: CAISPRLAGDRGSETQYF. DNA of the CDR3: TGTGCCATCAGTCCTCGACTAGCGGGAGATCGTGGATCTGAGACCCAGTACTTC. The chain employs TRBV10-3 and TRBJ2-5; 12 bases are a match to TRBD2. Germline CDR1 is ENHRY and CDR2 is SYGVKD. The CDR3 extends over 18 amino acids. The V segment lost 5 bases and the J segment 5 bases; nucleotides outside the gene matches: 15.